Following are 2 T cell receptor beta chains from one sample sequenced in a study of T-cell memory formation after mild COVID-19 (dated by TCRdb to about 2021). The method behind the library was 5' RACE. These reads were obtained on an Illumina NovaSeq 6000. TCRdb cleaned the public reads at Q25 with fastp, built clones with MiXCR and kept in-frame beta chains. A single entry per CDR3 protein holds the most common genes and DNA from its merged rows. This sample comprises some 88,000 distinct CDR3 sequences, approximately 23% of them detected only once. The ten largest account for roughly 41% of the sample. The sample comprised PBMCs or a T cell subset sorted from them (not recorded which). The source of these receptors is a man aged 18 to 35 who had mild COVID-19 (a few samples of this study predate the infection). The sample titles of this study are shuffled in the database, so cell type and time point are left out; the donor was told from shared clones.

Many counts were recorded for this clonotype. This chain joins TRBV6-2 or TRBV6-3 and TRBJ2-3; the D is unclear. V was trimmed by 4 bases and J by 6 bases, leaving 11 bases between them. This CDR3 contains 13 residues. Germline CDR1 MNHEY, CDR2 SVGEGT. The CDR3 DNA follows: TGTGCCAGCAGTTCCAATGAGGCCGATACGCAGTATTTT. Amino acids: CASSSNEADTQYF.

This sequence joins TRBV6-5 and TRBJ2-5; possible D gene TRBD2, 5 bases. V was shortened by 5 bases and J by 4 bases, with 20 bases between the two germline ends. This CDR3 has 16 residues. Germline V gives CDR1 MNHEY, CDR2 SVGAGI. The CDR3: CASSPRGLADGETQYF. The DNA of the CDR3 is TGTGCCAGCAGTCCACGTGGCCTAGCCGACGGAGAGACCCAGTACTTC.